This T cell receptor beta chain was identified during a study of blood T cell repertoires in COVID-19. In the study overall: Sample material is recorded as cDNA or gDNA derived from T cells, B-cell-depleted T cells, or PBMCs.

This clone has only one observation. The CDR3 spans 15 residues. V was pared by 7 bases and J by 7 bases, with 14 bases of the junction left unmatched. The germline CDR1 and CDR2 sequences are MGHDK and SYGVNS. Some clones are missing from TCRdb's copy, which holds only in-frame ones; the method was immunoSEQ multiplex PCR. The sample lists approximately 96,000 clones, about 87% seen once, with roughly 4.2% in the top ten. The sequenced sample was peripheral blood. The sequence came from a human donor with COVID-19, enrolled during active disease. The donor label of this sample is uncertain. The V and J genes are TRBV25-1 and TRBJ1-2; TRBD1 aligns across 8 bases. The CDR3 loop reads CASTPTDREGLGYTF. The CDR3 region has the DNA TGTGCCAGCACACCCACGGACAGGGAAGGGCTTGGCTACACCTTC.